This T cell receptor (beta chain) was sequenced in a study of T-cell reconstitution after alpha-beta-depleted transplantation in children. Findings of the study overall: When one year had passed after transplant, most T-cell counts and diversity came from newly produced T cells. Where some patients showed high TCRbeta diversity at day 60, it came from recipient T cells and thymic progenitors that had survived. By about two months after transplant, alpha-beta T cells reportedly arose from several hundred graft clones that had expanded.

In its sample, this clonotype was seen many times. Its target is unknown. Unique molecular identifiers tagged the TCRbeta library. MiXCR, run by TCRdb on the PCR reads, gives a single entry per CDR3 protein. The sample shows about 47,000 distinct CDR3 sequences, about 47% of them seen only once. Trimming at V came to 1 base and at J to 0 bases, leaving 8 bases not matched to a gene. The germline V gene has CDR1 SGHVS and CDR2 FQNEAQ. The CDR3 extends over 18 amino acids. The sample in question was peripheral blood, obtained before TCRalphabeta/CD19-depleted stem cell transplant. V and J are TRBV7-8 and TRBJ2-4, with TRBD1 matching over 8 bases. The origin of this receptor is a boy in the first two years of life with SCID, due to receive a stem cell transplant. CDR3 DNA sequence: TGTGCCAGCAGCTTAGTGAGAGACAGGGGAAGAGCCAAAAACATTCAGTACTTC. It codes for CASSLVRDRGRAKNIQYF.